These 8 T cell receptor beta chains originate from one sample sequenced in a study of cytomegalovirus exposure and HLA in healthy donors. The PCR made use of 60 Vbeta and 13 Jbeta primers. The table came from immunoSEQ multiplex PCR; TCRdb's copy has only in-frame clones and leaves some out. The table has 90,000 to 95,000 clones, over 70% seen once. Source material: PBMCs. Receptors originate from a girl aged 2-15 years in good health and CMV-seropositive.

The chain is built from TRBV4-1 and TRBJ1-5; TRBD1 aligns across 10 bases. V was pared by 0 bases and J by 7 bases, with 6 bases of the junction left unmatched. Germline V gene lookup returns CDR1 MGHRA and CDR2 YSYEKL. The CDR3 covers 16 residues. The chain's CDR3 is CASSQEGTGVRQPQHF. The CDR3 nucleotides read TGCGCCAGCAGCCAAGAAGGGACAGGGGTGAGACAGCCCCAGCATTTT.

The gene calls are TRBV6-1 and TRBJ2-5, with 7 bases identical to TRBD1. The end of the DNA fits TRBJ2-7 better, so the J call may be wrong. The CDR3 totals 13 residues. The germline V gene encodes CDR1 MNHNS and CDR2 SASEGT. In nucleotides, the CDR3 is TGTGCCAGCAGATACACAGGGGTCAACGAGCAGTACTTC. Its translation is CASRYTGVNEQYF.

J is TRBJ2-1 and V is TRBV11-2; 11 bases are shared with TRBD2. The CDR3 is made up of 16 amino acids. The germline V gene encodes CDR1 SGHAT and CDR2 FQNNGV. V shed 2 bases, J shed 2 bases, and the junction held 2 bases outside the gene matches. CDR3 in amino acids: CASSLIAGGAYNEQFF. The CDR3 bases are TGTGCCAGCAGCTTAATAGCGGGGGGGGCCTACAATGAGCAGTTCTTC.

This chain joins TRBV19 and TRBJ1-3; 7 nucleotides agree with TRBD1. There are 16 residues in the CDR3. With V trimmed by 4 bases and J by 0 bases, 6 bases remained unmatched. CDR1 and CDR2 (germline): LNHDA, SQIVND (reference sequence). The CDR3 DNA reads TGTGCCAGTAGTACGGGACAGCCGGTCTCTGGAAACACCATATATTTT. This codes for CASSTGQPVSGNTIYF.

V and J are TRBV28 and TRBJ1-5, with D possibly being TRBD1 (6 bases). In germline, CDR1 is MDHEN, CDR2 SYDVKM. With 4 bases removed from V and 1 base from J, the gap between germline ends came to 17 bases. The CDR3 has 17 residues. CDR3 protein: CASSSPQGRLSNQPQHF. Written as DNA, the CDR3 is TGTGCCAGCAGTTCACCTCAGGGGCGGTTGAGCAATCAGCCCCAGCATTTT.

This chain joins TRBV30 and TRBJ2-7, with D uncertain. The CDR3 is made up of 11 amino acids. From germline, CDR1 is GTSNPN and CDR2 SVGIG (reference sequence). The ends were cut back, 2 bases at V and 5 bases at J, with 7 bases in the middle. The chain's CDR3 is CAWSLKHEQYF. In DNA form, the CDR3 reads TGTGCCTGGAGTCTGAAGCACGAGCAGTACTTC.

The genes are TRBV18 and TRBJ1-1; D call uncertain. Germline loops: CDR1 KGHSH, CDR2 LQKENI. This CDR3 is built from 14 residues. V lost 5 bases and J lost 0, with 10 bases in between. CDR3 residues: CASSSTLMNTEAFF. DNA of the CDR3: TGTGCCAGCTCATCAACCCTAATGAACACTGAAGCTTTCTTT.

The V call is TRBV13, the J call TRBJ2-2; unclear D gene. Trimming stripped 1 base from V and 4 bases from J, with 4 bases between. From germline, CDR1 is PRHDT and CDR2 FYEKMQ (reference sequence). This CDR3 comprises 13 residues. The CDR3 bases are TGTGCCAGCAGCTTAGTTATCACCGGGGAGCTGTTTTTT. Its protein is CASSLVITGELFF.